This record covers a single T cell receptor beta chain. The CDR3 runs to 14 residues. The V gene end was trimmed by 1 base and the J gene end by 5 bases; junction bases not matched to a gene: 5. CDR1 is SGHDT and CDR2 is YYEEEE in the germline V gene. This entry belongs to a study of cytomegalovirus exposure and HLA in healthy donors. Use of 60 Vbeta and 13 Jbeta primers characterized the PCR. The repertoire was sequenced with immunoSEQ multiplex PCR; TCRdb's copy has only in-frame clones and lacks some. Of some 94,000 clones in the sample, roughly 69% are singletons; the top ten hold roughly 2.6%. The chain combines TRBV5-6 with TRBJ2-5; TRBD2 matches 7 bases. Material for sequencing was PBMCs. This TCR was recovered from a man between 45 and 60 years old in good health and CMV-seronegative. The CDR3 sequence is CASSLPRGEETQYF. The CDR3 bases are TGTGCCAGCAGCTTGCCCCGGGGGGAGGAGACCCAGTACTTC. The full variable domain, in which reference TRBV5-6 and TRBJ2-5 provide the parts outside the CDR3, is DAGVTQSPTHLIKTRGQQVTLRCSPKSGHDTVSWYQQALGQGPQFIFQYYEEEERQRGNFPDRFSGHQFPNYSSELNVNALLLGDSALYLCASSLPRGEETQYFGPGTRLLVL.